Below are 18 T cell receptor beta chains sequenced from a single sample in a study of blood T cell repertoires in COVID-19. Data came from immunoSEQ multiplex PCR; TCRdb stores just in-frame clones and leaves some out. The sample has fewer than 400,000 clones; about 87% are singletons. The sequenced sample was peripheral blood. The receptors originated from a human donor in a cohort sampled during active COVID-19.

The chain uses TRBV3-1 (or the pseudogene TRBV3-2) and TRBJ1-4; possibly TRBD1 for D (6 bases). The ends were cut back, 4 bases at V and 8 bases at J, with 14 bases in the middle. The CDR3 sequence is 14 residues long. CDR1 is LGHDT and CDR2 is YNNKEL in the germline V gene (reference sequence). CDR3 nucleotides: TGTGCCAGCAGCCCAACAGGGTATAGCGAAAAACTGTTTTTT. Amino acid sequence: CASSPTGYSEKLFF.

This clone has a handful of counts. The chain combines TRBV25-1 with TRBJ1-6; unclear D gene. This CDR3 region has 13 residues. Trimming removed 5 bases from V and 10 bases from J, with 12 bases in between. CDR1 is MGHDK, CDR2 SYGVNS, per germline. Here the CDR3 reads CASSPGIGSPLHF. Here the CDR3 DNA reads TGTGCCAGCAGTCCCGGGATCGGGTCACCCCTCCACTTT.

The CDR3 DNA is TGTGCCAGCAGTGAAGCCTTCGGACTAGCCTTCTCTGGGGCCAACGTCCTGACTTTC. It yields the protein CASSEAFGLAFSGANVLTF. The V and J genes are TRBV6-1 and TRBJ2-6; the match to TRBD2 covers 8 bases. The ends lost 0 bases at V and 0 bases at J; junction bases unmatched: 7. Germline V gene data show CDR1 as MNHNS and CDR2 as SASEGT. This CDR3 is 19 amino acids long.

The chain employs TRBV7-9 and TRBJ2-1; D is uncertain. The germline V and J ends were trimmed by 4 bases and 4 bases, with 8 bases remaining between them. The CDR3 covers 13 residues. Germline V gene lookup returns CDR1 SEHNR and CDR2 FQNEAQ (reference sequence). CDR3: CASSSTQYNEQFF. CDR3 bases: TGTGCCAGCAGCTCGACACAGTACAATGAGCAGTTCTTC. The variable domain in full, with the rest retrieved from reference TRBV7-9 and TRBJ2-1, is DTGVSQNPRHKITKRGQNVTFRCDPISEHNRLYWYRQTLGQGPEFLTYFQNEAQLEKSRLLSDRFSAERPKGSFSTLEIQRTEQGDSAMYLCASSSTQYNEQFFGPGTRLTVL.

CDR3 protein: CASSRYRTGVNEKLFF. The CDR3 DNA sequence: TGTGCCAGCAGCCGCTACCGGACAGGGGTTAATGAAAAACTGTTTTTT. The J gene is TRBJ1-4, the V gene TRBV11-2, with TRBD1 matching over 9 bases. CDR3 length equals 16 residues. Germline V lookup: CDR1 SGHAT, CDR2 FQNNGV. V gave up 5 bases and J gave up 4 bases; unmatched junction bases: 8.

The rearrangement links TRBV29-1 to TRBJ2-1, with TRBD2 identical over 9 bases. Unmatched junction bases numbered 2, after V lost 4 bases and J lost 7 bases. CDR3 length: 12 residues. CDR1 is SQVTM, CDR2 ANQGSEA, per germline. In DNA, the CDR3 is TGCAGCGTTGGCGGGGGGGGTAATGAGCAGTTCTTC. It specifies CSVGGGGNEQFF.

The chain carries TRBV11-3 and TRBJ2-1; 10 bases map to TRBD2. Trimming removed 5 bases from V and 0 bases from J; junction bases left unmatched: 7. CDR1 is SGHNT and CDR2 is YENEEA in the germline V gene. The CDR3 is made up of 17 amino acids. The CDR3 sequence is CASSVAGGGSSYNEQFF. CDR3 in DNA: TGTGCCAGCAGCGTAGCGGGAGGAGGCAGCTCCTACAATGAGCAGTTCTTC.

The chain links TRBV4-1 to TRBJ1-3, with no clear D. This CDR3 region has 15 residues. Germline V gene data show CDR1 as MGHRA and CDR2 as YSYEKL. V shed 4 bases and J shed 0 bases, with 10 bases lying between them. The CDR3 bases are TGCGCCAGCAGCCGCGGCACGAACTCTGGAAACACCATATATTTT. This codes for CASSRGTNSGNTIYF.

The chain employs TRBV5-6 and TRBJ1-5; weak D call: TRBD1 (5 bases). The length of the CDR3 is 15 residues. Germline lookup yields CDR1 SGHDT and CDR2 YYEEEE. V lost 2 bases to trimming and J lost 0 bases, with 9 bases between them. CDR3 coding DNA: TGTGCCAGCAGCTTACGACAGACTAGCAATCAGCCCCAGCATTTT. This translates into CASSLRQTSNQPQHF.

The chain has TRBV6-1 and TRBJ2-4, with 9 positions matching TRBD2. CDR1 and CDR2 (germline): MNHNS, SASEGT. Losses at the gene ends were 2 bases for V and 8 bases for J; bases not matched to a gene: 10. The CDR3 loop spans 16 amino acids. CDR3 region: CASSEYGLAGPYIQYF. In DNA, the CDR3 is TGTGCCAGCAGTGAATACGGCCTAGCGGGGCCATACATTCAGTACTTC.

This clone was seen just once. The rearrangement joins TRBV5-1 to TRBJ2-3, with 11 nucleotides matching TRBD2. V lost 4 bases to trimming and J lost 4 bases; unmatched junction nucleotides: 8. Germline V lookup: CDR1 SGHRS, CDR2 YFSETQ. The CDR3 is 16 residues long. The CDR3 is CASSRKIAGGSDTQYF. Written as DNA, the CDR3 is TGCGCCAGCAGCCGCAAAATAGCGGGGGGGTCAGATACGCAGTATTTT.

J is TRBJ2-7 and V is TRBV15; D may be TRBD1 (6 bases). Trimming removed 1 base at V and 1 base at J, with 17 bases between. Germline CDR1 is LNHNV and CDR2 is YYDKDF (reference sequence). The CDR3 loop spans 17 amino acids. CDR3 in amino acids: CATSRGVTWTDSYEQYF. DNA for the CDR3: TGTGCCACCAGCAGAGGTGTAACTTGGACAGATTCCTACGAGCAGTACTTC.

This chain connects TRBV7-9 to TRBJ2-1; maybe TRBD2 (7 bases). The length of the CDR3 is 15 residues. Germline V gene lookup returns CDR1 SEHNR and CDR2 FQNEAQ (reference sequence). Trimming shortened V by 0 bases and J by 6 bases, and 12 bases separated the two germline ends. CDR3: CASSLAGGPVNEQFF. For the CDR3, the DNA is TGTGCCAGCAGCTTAGCGGGGGGGCCGGTCAATGAGCAGTTCTTC.

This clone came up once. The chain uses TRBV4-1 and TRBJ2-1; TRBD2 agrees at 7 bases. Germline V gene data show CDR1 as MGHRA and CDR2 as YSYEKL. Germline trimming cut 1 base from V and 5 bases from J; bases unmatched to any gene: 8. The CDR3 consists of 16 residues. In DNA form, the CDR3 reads TGCGCCAGCAGCCAAGTTCCCGGGAGGATTAACAATGAGCAGTTCTTC. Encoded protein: CASSQVPGRINNEQFF.

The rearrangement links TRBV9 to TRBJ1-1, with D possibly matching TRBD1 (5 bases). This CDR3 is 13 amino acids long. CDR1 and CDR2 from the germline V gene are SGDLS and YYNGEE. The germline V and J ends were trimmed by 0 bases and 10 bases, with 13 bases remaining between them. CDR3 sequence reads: CASSVALAGGAFF. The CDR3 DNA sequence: TGTGCCAGCAGCGTAGCTCTCGCGGGGGGAGCTTTCTTT.

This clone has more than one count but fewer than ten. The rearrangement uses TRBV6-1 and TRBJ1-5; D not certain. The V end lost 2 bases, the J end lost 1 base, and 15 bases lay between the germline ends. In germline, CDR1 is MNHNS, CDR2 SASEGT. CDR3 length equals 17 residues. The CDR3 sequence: CASSEWAGTVSNQPQHF. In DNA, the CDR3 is TGTGCCAGCAGTGAATGGGCGGGCACCGTAAGCAATCAGCCCCAGCATTTT.

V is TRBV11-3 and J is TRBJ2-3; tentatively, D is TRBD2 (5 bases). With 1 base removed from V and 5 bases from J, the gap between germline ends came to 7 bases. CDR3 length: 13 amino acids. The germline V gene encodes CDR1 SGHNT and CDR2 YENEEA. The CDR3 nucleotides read TGTGCCAGCAGCTTAGGGGAGCGAGATACGCAGTATTTT. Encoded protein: CASSLGERDTQYF.

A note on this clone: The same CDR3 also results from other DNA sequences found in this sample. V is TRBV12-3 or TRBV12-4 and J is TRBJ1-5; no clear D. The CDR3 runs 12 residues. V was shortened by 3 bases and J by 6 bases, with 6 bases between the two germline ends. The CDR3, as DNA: TGTGCCAGCAGTTTGCGGGGTCAGCCCCAGCATTTT. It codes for CASSLRGQPQHF.